The 25 T cell receptor beta chains listed next were all sequenced from one sample in a study of PD-1 blockade in classical Hodgkin lymphoma. Sample time point: cycle 4 day 1 (C4D1), after more than five weeks of nivolumab. Patients all relapsed after autologous stem cell transplantation, and there was variation in brentuximab vedotin exposure. Produced via immunoSEQ multiplex PCR; TCRdb's table is partial and in-frame only. This table holds around 25,000 clones, around nine tenths found once. This specimen consisted of peripheral blood mononuclear cells (PBMCs), obtained before the fourth cycle of nivolumab. These receptors all come from a human donor with classical Hodgkin lymphoma.

This clone came up once. The rearrangement uses TRBV2 and TRBJ1-5, with 10 bases that match TRBD1. CDR1 and CDR2 (germline): SNHLY, FYNNEI. V lost 4 bases, J lost 3 bases, and 3 bases stayed unmatched. CDR3 length: 15 residues. CDR3 nucleotides: TGTGCCAGCAGTGTGGGACAGGGGTTCAATCAGCCCCAGCATTTT. Translation gives CASSVGQGFNQPQHF.

This chain connects TRBV6-5 to TRBJ2-7; D not certain. V dropped 2 bases and J dropped 4 bases, with 12 bases sitting between them. Germline loops: CDR1 MNHEY, CDR2 SVGAGI. The CDR3 consists of 14 residues. The CDR3 here is CASSYRSTSYEQYF. CDR3 nucleotides: TGTGCCAGCAGTTACAGGTCCACAAGTTACGAGCAGTACTTC.

This clone has just one count. V is TRBV7-2 and J is TRBJ1-6, with D tentatively TRBD1 (6 bases). This CDR3 comprises 15 residues. Germline V gives CDR1 SGHTA, CDR2 FQGNSA. Trimming removed 4 bases at V and 8 bases at J, with 15 bases between. CDR3 bases: TGTGCCAGCAGCTCCGACGGGCAGGGGTATTCACCCCTCCACTTT. Its protein is CASSSDGQGYSPLHF.

The chain couples TRBV11-2 to TRBJ2-7; weak D call: TRBD1 (5 bases). CDR1 and CDR2 (germline): SGHAT, FQNNGV. The CDR3 is made up of 15 amino acids. The ends were cut back, 4 bases at V and 3 bases at J, with 16 bases in the middle. CDR3 amino acids: CASSSYDGQGYEQYF. The CDR3 DNA follows: TGTGCCAGCAGCTCCTACGACGGGCAGGGCTACGAGCAGTACTTC. The full variable domain, in which reference TRBV11-2 and TRBJ2-7 provide the parts outside the CDR3, is EAGVAQSPRYKIIEKRQSVAFWCNPISGHATLYWYQQILGQGPKLLIQFQNNGVVDDSQLPKDRFSAERLKGVDSTLKIQPAKLEDSAVYLCASSSYDGQGYEQYFGPGTRLTVT.

In the case of this clone: One junction end does not reproduce the germline sequence, and a read error may be involved. The gene calls are TRBV5-1 and TRBJ2-4, with D possibly matching TRBD1 (6 bases). This CDR3 has 13 residues. CDR1 is SGHRS, CDR2 YFSETQ, per germline. CDR3 sequence reads: CASSLRDKYIQYF. The CDR3 DNA is TGCGCCAGCAGCTTAAGGGACAAATACATTCAGTACTTC.

The rearrangement links TRBV9 to TRBJ2-7, with 7 bases lining up with TRBD1. With 4 bases clipped from V and 4 bases from J, the junction kept 5 bases outside the gene matches. Germline V gene lookup returns CDR1 SGDLS and CDR2 YYNGEE. The CDR3 consists of 13 residues. CDR3 amino acids: CASSRTGKYEQYF. DNA for the CDR3: TGTGCCAGCAGCCGGACAGGAAAGTACGAGCAGTACTTC.

The CDR3 sequence is CASSYSTTGDREQYF. Written as DNA, the CDR3 is TGTGCCAGCAGTTACTCGACGACAGGGGACAGGGAGCAGTACTTC. The genes are TRBV6-5 and TRBJ2-7; TRBD1 matches at 8 bases. J was trimmed by 7 bases and V by 0 bases; bases with no gene match: 8. Germline loops: CDR1 MNHEY, CDR2 SVGAGI. The CDR3 contains 15 residues.

This clone was seen once. The chain joins TRBV27 to TRBJ1-4, with TRBD1 identical over 7 bases. CDR1 and CDR2 (germline): MNHEY, SMNVEV (reference sequence). The V segment lost 3 bases and the J segment 7 bases; nucleotides outside the gene matches: 8. The CDR3 extends over 15 amino acids. Here the CDR3 reads CASSFRTGWGEKLFF. The DNA of the CDR3 is TGTGCCAGCAGTTTCCGGACAGGCTGGGGTGAAAAACTGTTTTTT.

This sequence joins TRBV30 and TRBJ2-7; 7 nucleotides align to TRBD2. The CDR3 is made up of 13 amino acids. Looked up from germline, CDR1 is GTSNPN and CDR2 is SVGIG (reference sequence). V lost 0 bases to trimming and J lost 2 bases; unmatched junction nucleotides: 1. In nucleotides, the CDR3 is TGTGCCTGGAGTGTTGGGGGGGCCTACGAGCAGTACTTC. It codes for CAWSVGGAYEQYF.

By frequency in the sample, this clone is medium-sized. This rearrangement joins TRBV14 to TRBJ2-7; the D is unclear. The germline V gene has CDR1 SGHDN and CDR2 FVKESK. The CDR3 length is 13 residues. Deletions cut 3 bases from V and 3 bases from J, with 9 bases between. CDR3 residues: CASSQRGIYEQYF. DNA for the CDR3: TGTGCCAGCAGCCAGCGCGGCATCTACGAGCAGTACTTC. The whole variable domain, remainder taken from reference TRBV14 and TRBJ2-7, is EAGVTQFPSHSVIEKGQTVTLRCDPISGHDNLYWYRRVMGKEIKFLLHFVKESKQDESGMPNNRFLAERTGGTYSTLKVQPAELEDSGVYFCASSQRGIYEQYFGPGTRLTVT.

Written as DNA, the CDR3 is TGTGCCAGCACCAGGGTCTTAGGGGAGACCCAGTACTTC. Translation: CASTRVLGETQYF. This chain connects TRBV6-1 to TRBJ2-5; weak D call: TRBD1 (5 bases). The CDR3 runs to 13 residues. V was clipped by 7 bases and J by 5 bases, with 14 bases between them. CDR1 and CDR2 from the germline V gene are MNHNS and SASEGT.

The CDR3 DNA sequence: TGTGCCAGCAGCTTAGAAACCTTCTATGGCTACACCTTC. It encodes CASSLETFYGYTF. The chain joins TRBV7-9 to TRBJ1-2; no definite D call. CDR1 is SEHNR, CDR2 FQNEAQ, per germline (reference sequence). CDR3 length equals 13 residues. The V end was cut by 1 base, the J end by 4 bases, with 7 bases between.

The chain combines TRBV7-2 with TRBJ1-1; D possibly corresponds to TRBD1 (5 bases). V was cut by 4 bases and J by 11 bases, with 17 bases left in between. CDR3 length equals 13 residues. CDR1 and CDR2 from the germline V gene are SGHTA and FQGNSA. CDR3 protein: CASSSQGRVGAFF. CDR3 nucleotide sequence: TGTGCCAGCAGCTCCCAGGGAAGGGTCGGCGCTTTCTTT.

The chain is built from TRBV11-3 and TRBJ2-5; no clear D gene. Trimming shortened V by 5 bases and J by 7 bases, and 14 bases separated the two germline ends. The CDR3 is 13 amino acids. CDR1 SGHNT and CDR2 YENEEA come from the germline V gene. CDR3 bases: TGTGCCAGCAGCGCAGGCTACGCCGGGACCCAGTACTTC. Its protein is CASSAGYAGTQYF. Full variable domain (rest looked up from reference TRBV11-3 and TRBJ2-5): EAGVVQSPRYKIIEKKQPVAFWCNPISGHNTLYWYLQNLGQGPELLIRYENEEAVDDSQLPKDRFSAERLKGVDSTLKIQPAELGDSAVYLCASSAGYAGTQYFGPGTRLLVL.

This chain links TRBV7-8 with TRBJ1-1; 9 bases line up with TRBD1. This CDR3 spans 14 amino acids. Per the germline V gene, CDR1 is SGHVS and CDR2 is FQNEAQ. Trimming removed 6 bases from V and 7 bases from J; junction bases left unmatched: 9. Written as DNA, the CDR3 is TGTGCCAGCAGTTTGGACAGGGGTTCTCTTGAAGCTTTCTTT. Translated: CASSLDRGSLEAFF.

J is TRBJ2-7 and V is TRBV4-1; D is perhaps TRBD1 (5 bases). Trimming pared 1 base from V and 3 bases from J, leaving 13 bases between. There are 15 residues in the CDR3. Germline CDR1 and CDR2: MGHRA and YSYEKL. The CDR3 here is CASSQAPGPFYEQYF. CDR3 nucleotide sequence: TGCGCCAGCAGCCAAGCCCCAGGGCCGTTCTACGAGCAGTACTTC.

This sequence joins TRBV5-4 and TRBJ1-2, with a tentative D call TRBD1 (6 bases). Trimming removed 4 bases from V and 6 bases from J, with 13 bases in between. Germline CDR1 is SGHNT and CDR2 is YYREEE (reference sequence). There are 13 residues in the CDR3. The CDR3 protein is CASSAQYRDGYTF. The CDR3 DNA reads as TGTGCCAGCAGCGCTCAATACAGGGATGGCTACACCTTC.

The chain carries TRBV19 and TRBJ1-2; D is undetermined. CDR1 and CDR2 (germline): LNHDA, SQIVND (reference sequence). The CDR3 covers 15 residues. Deletions cut 3 bases from V and 4 bases from J, with 15 bases between. The CDR3 coding sequence is TGTGCCAGTAGTATCTATGGGGAGGGCTTCTATGGCTACACCTTC. It yields the protein CASSIYGEGFYGYTF. Variable domain in full (rest from reference TRBV19 and TRBJ1-2): DGGITQSPKYLFRKEGQNVTLSCEQNLNHDAMYWYRQDPGQGLRLIYYSQIVNDFQKGDIAEGYSVSREKKESFPLTVTSAQKNPTAFYLCASSIYGEGFYGYTFGSGTRLTVV.

The genes are TRBV6-5 and TRBJ2-7; TRBD1 or TRBD2 may be the D gene (5 bases each). Per the germline V gene, CDR1 is MNHEY and CDR2 is SVGAGI. The CDR3 contains 12 residues. V lost 4 bases to trimming and J lost 7 bases, with 11 bases between them. The CDR3 region is CASSLSGREQYF. The CDR3 nucleotides read TGTGCCAGCAGTTTGTCGGGGCGTGAGCAGTACTTC.

The chain couples TRBV5-1 to TRBJ2-3; 12 positions match TRBD2. The CDR3 sequence is 15 residues long. Germline trimming cut 5 bases from V and 4 bases from J; bases unmatched to any gene: 5. Germline V lookup: CDR1 SGHRS, CDR2 YFSETQ. CDR3 protein: CASSNRLAGADTQYF. CDR3 nucleotides: TGCGCCAGCAGTAACCGACTAGCGGGGGCAGATACGCAGTATTTT.

The gene calls are TRBV30 and TRBJ1-2; D remains unclear. The V gene's germline CDR1 is GTSNPN and CDR2 SVGIG (reference sequence). Trimming removed 1 base at V and 3 bases at J, with 3 bases between. CDR3 length: 11 residues. CDR3 coding DNA: TGTGCCTGGAGTGAGGACTATGGCTACACCTTC. The encoded protein is CAWSEDYGYTF.

J is TRBJ2-1 and V is TRBV9; TRBD1 is a possible D gene (6 bases). CDR1 is SGDLS, CDR2 YYNGEE, per germline. The CDR3 sequence is 16 residues long. The V end lost 0 bases, the J end lost 7 bases, and 17 bases lay between the germline ends. The CDR3 DNA follows: TGTGCCAGCAGCGTAGCTACTTCGGCAGGGGAAAATGAGCAGTTCTTC. The encoded protein is CASSVATSAGENEQFF.

J is TRBJ2-2 and V is TRBV5-6, with 8 bases identical to TRBD1. Germline V gene sequence: CDR1 SGHDT, CDR2 YYEEEE. The CDR3 is 15 residues long. Unmatched junction bases numbered 4, after V lost 3 bases and J lost 3 bases. The CDR3 nucleotides read TGTGCCAGCAGCTCTTGGGACAGGTACACCGGGGAGCTGTTTTTT. Protein: CASSSWDRYTGELFF. The full variable domain, in which reference TRBV5-6 and TRBJ2-2 provide the parts outside the CDR3, is DAGVTQSPTHLIKTRGQQVTLRCSPKSGHDTVSWYQQALGQGPQFIFQYYEEEERQRGNFPDRFSGHQFPNYSSELNVNALLLGDSALYLCASSSWDRYTGELFFGEGSRLTVL.

The chain uses TRBV19 and TRBJ1-2, with 7 bases lining up with TRBD1. There are 14 residues in the CDR3. Trimming took 5 bases from V and 4 from J; bases not matched to a gene: 7. Germline CDR1 is LNHDA and CDR2 is SQIVND (reference sequence). The CDR3 bases are TGTGCCAGTAGTGTCACGACAGGGCCCTATGGCTACACCTTC. Protein sequence: CASSVTTGPYGYTF.

The chain combines TRBV5-4 with TRBJ2-5, with 8 positions matching TRBD1. From germline, CDR1 is SGHNT and CDR2 YYREEE (reference sequence). This CDR3 has 13 residues. J was trimmed by 3 bases and V by 4 bases; bases with no gene match: 2. The CDR3 DNA reads TGTGCCAGCAGCCCGGACAGGGAAGAGACCCAGTACTTC. Its translation: CASSPDREETQYF.